This is a list of T cell receptor beta chains from one sample in a study of blood T cell repertoires in COVID-19. TCRdb's table, derived via immunoSEQ multiplex PCR, lists solely in-frame clones and lacks some. The sample contains tens of thousands of clones, about 93% of which appear only once. Sequencing was carried out using peripheral blood. These receptors were obtained from a human donor in a cohort sampled during active COVID-19. CDR3s include the opening cysteine and the closing phenylalanine or tryptophan. Each record gives: V gene, D gene, J gene, clone size, CDR3 protein, CDR3 DNA. The D gene is left open where the match is weak. Clone size, where shown, is once, few, many, or a class for clones that have expanded.

V gene: TRBV30; D gene: -; J gene: TRBJ1-5; clone size: -; CDR3 protein: CAWRANRDSNQPQHF; CDR3 DNA: TGTGCCTGGAGAGCTAACAGAGATAGCAATCAGCCCCAGCATTTT
V gene: TRBV6-5; D gene: -; J gene: TRBJ1-1; clone size: -; CDR3 protein: CASSRSMRAEAFF; CDR3 DNA: TGTGCCAGCAGTAGATCAATGAGGGCTGAAGCTTTCTTT
V gene: TRBV30; D gene: -; J gene: TRBJ1-6; clone size: once; CDR3 protein: CAWSVDWSVNSPLHF; CDR3 DNA: TGTGCCTGGAGTGTAGATTGGTCGGTTAATTCACCCCTCCACTTT
V gene: TRBV12-3/TRBV12-4; D gene: -; J gene: TRBJ1-2; clone size: -; CDR3 protein: CASSFYSSYGYTF; CDR3 DNA: TGTGCCAGCAGTTTTTACAGCTCCTATGGCTACACCTTC
V gene: TRBV19; D gene: -; J gene: TRBJ1-5; clone size: -; CDR3 protein: CASSYFRQVNQPQHF; CDR3 DNA: TGTGCCAGTAGTTATTTTCGGCAGGTCAATCAGCCCCAGCATTTT
V gene: TRBV10-3; D gene: TRBD2; J gene: TRBJ2-2; clone size: -; CDR3 protein: CATSPGGGVYTGELFF; CDR3 DNA: TGTGCCACCTCCCCGGGGGGGGGCGTATACACCGGGGAGCTGTTTTTT
V gene: TRBV27; D gene: -; J gene: TRBJ2-1; clone size: -; CDR3 protein: CASSLPRGSSYNEQFF; CDR3 DNA: TGTGCCAGCAGTTTACCCCGGGGGAGCTCCTACAATGAGCAGTTCTTC
V gene: TRBV5-4; D gene: -; J gene: TRBJ2-7; clone size: -; CDR3 protein: CASSLPGGGEQYF; CDR3 DNA: TGTGCCAGCAGCTTGCCGGGGGGCGGCGAGCAGTACTTC
V gene: TRBV19; D gene: -; J gene: TRBJ1-1; clone size: -; CDR3 protein: CASSIGGRGRTEAFF; CDR3 DNA: TGTGCCAGTAGTATCGGCGGCAGGGGACGAACTGAAGCTTTCTTT
V gene: TRBV11-2; D gene: TRBD2; J gene: TRBJ2-1; clone size: -; CDR3 protein: CASSLSRRGGYNEQFF; CDR3 DNA: TGTGCCAGCAGCTTAAGTAGGCGGGGGGGATACAATGAGCAGTTCTTC
V gene: TRBV7-9; D gene: -; J gene: TRBJ1-2; clone size: -; CDR3 protein: CASIQLPADGYTF; CDR3 DNA: TGTGCCAGCATCCAACTACCGGCGGATGGCTACACCTTC
V gene: TRBV28; D gene: -; J gene: TRBJ2-7; clone size: -; CDR3 protein: CASSLGSRTRDPNF; CDR3 DNA: TGTGCCAGCAGTTTAGGTTCGCGGACTCGGGATCCTAACTTC
V gene: TRBV11-1; D gene: TRBD1; J gene: TRBJ2-7; clone size: -; CDR3 protein: CASSLDRGREQYF; CDR3 DNA: TGTGCCAGCAGCCTTGACAGGGGGCGCGAGCAGTACTTC
V gene: TRBV6-4; D gene: -; J gene: TRBJ1-5; clone size: -; CDR3 protein: CASSLAGNASNQPQHF; CDR3 DNA: TGTGCCAGCAGTCTTGCCGGGAATGCCTCTAATCAGCCCCAGCATTTT
V gene: TRBV6-5; D gene: TRBD1; J gene: TRBJ1-4; clone size: -; CDR3 protein: CASSGTGGFEKLFF; CDR3 DNA: TGTGCCAGCAGCGGGACAGGGGGCTTTGAAAAACTGTTTTTT
V gene: TRBV6-1; D gene: -; J gene: TRBJ1-2; clone size: -; CDR3 protein: CASSESGGSEGGYGYTF; CDR3 DNA: TGTGCCAGCAGTGAAAGTGGAGGGTCCGAGGGAGGCTATGGCTACACCTTC
V gene: TRBV9; D gene: -; J gene: TRBJ2-7; clone size: -; CDR3 protein: CASSGDSYEQYF; CDR3 DNA: TGTGCCAGCAGCGGCGACTCCTACGAGCAGTACTTC
V gene: TRBV9; D gene: -; J gene: TRBJ2-7; clone size: -; CDR3 protein: CASSLSYEQYF; CDR3 DNA: TGTGCCAGCAGCCTCTCCTACGAGCAGTACTTC
V gene: TRBV11-2; D gene: TRBD2; J gene: TRBJ2-5; clone size: -; CDR3 protein: CASSLFRRGGSQETQYF; CDR3 DNA: TGTGCCAGCAGCTTATTCAGGCGGGGGGGATCCCAAGAGACCCAGTACTTC
V gene: TRBV2; D gene: TRBD1; J gene: TRBJ1-2; clone size: -; CDR3 protein: CASRDRGVYYGYTF; CDR3 DNA: TGTGCCAGCAGGGACAGGGGAGTCTACTATGGCTACACCTTC
V gene: TRBV2; D gene: TRBD2; J gene: TRBJ2-7; clone size: -; CDR3 protein: CASTGLATSSYEQYF; CDR3 DNA: TGTGCCAGCACCGGACTAGCGACGAGCTCCTACGAGCAGTACTTC
V gene: TRBV7-6; D gene: -; J gene: TRBJ1-1; clone size: -; CDR3 protein: CASSLRQDFLSLTMNTEAFF; CDR3 DNA: TGTGCCAGCAGCTTGCGACAGGACTTTTTATCACTAACTATGAACACTGAAGCTTTCTTT
V gene: TRBV5-1; D gene: -; J gene: TRBJ1-1; clone size: once; CDR3 protein: CASSGGPSNTEAFF; CDR3 DNA: TGCGCCAGCAGCGGGGGCCCATCGAACACTGAAGCTTTCTTT